The T cell receptor beta chain under discussion was sequenced for a study of T cells in Graves' hyperthyroidism and ophthalmopathy. Study-level points and caveats: Researchers found most expanded thyroid clonotypes above 0.001 in blood as well.

The investigators amplified TCR beta CDR3 regions from RNA transcripts. A first-round RT-PCR of the TCR CDR3 used the HTBI primer set. TCRdb recomputed calls from the multiplex PCR reads with MiXCR, one row per CDR3 protein. The sample holds roughly 710,000 distinct CDR3 sequences, approximately 40% seen once. This clonotype has a count of ten or more. Its antigen remains unknown. The germline V gene encodes CDR1 SGHTA and CDR2 FQGNSA. The CDR3 covers 16 residues. V was pared by 1 base and J by 3 bases, with 16 bases between. The TCR sequence derives from a woman aged 40 to 49 with Graves' hyperthyroidism. V is TRBV7-2 and J is TRBJ2-7, with D perhaps matching TRBD2 (5 bases). Specimen: blood. CDR3 protein: CASSLGSGRNSYEQYF. The DNA of the CDR3 is TGTGCCAGCAGCTTAGGGTCTGGGAGAAACAGCTACGAGCAGTACTTC.